Included here is one T cell receptor beta chain sequence, with context. Its antigen is not yet known. Base qualities are missing; no much larger clone stands one base away. These data belong to a study of blood T cell repertoires in COVID-19 (dated by TCRdb to 2019 to 2021). The study in broad terms: The collaborator samples originated in the United States, Italy and Spain and spanned the acute and convalescent phases of COVID-19. The prospective study material was composed of cDNA or gDNA derived from T cells, B-cell-depleted T cells, or PBMCs. The dataset comprised deeply sampled blood TCRbeta repertoires from subjects exposed to, actively infected with, or recovered from COVID-19. The repertoires were made available in a free public database intended to serve as a resource for research on the immune response to SARS-CoV-2. The samples were drawn from the first 160 participants of the ongoing ImmuneRACE study and from 950 to 1,500 subjects provided by 6 global collaborators. Nearly every sample came with metadata listing a de-identified subject ID, COVID-19 status, age in years and sex. Where HLA class I and class II types were available, the types were taken from metadata supplied by the sample provider, not from assay-based typing. The full study reports these points: The amount of clinical and demographic metadata varied by source and participant and was provided uncurated.

The collaborating institutions used their own protocols to collect whole blood in K2EDTA tubes. For TCRbeta analysis, collaborators shipped samples in one of three forms: frozen whole blood, isolated PBMCs, or DNA extracted from either of those sample types. After removal of 11 bases from V and 7 bases from J, the junction retains 15 bases not matched to a gene. From a lookup of the germline V gene, CDR1 and CDR2 are MNHEY and SVGAGI. Taken from cysteine to phenylalanine, the CDR3 has 15 residues. Only the CDR3 part of the read is kept: 45 bases, read in frame from the first base. TCRbeta CDR3 regions were amplified from genomic DNA by means of the immunoSEQ Assay, a bias-controlled multiplex PCR. The study's own analysis went as follows. Within the assay, amplification of reference gene primers was used to estimate how many nucleated cells each sample contained. To quantify the absolute abundance of each unique TCRbeta CDR3 rearrangement, sequence reads were collapsed and filtered. For each sample, productive Simpson clonality was calculated as the square root of Simpson's diversity index over productive rearrangements. TCRdb obtained this table from immuneACCESS and retained in-frame rearrangements with V and J assigned. These tables miss some clones; where compared with another copy, unresolved V genes account for less than half of the shortfall, and the remainder is unexplained. D and trimming were read from the DNA, whereas the V and J calls and clone size are those reported in that table. The sample has some 69,000 clones on record, roughly 87% of them singletons. The ten largest clones capture 4% to 5% of the sample.

The sample comprised peripheral blood. This receptor chain uses TRBV6-5 and TRBJ2-1; TRBD1 fits 9 bases in the junction. This sequence originates from a woman in her forties or fifties with active COVID-19. CDR3 protein: CALWDREVYGNEQFF. The nucleotide sequence is given as TGTGCCCTCTGGGACAGGGAGGTATACGGTAATGAGCAGTTCTTC.